The T cell receptor beta chain under discussion was sequenced for a study of T cell responses to AZD1222 COVID-19 vaccine. Clones were sequenced by immunoSEQ multiplex PCR, and TCRdb holds only the in-frame ones, with some missing. The data show 100,000 to 150,000 clones, more than 75% seen once. Per the germline V gene, CDR1 is KGHSH and CDR2 is LQKENI. The CDR3 is made up of 15 amino acids. V lost 1 base to trimming and J lost 7 bases, with 16 bases between them. The TCR sequence derives from an adult in good health. This specimen consisted of peripheral blood, obtained on day 0 of AZD1222 vaccination. The genes are TRBV18 and TRBJ2-5; TRBD1 is a possible D gene (5 bases). The CDR3 loop is CASSPQSGLGVTQYF. The DNA of the CDR3 is TGTGCCAGCTCACCACAATCAGGGCTTGGGGTGACCCAGTACTTC. The full variable domain, rest sourced from reference TRBV18 and TRBJ2-5, is NAGVMQNPRHLVRRRGQEARLRCSPMKGHSHVYWYRQLPEEGLKFMVYLQKENIIDESGMPKERFSAEFPKEGPSILRIQQVVRGDSAAYFCASSPQSGLGVTQYFGPGTRLLVL.